This T cell receptor beta chain was found in a study of blood T cell repertoires in COVID-19 (dated by TCRdb to 2020 to 2021). For the study in its entirety: ImmuneRACE Cohort 3 recovered participants were defined by two consecutive negative NP/OP PCR tests, healthcare professional clearance, or symptom resolution. Sample metadata almost always included a de-identified subject ID, COVID-19 status, age in years and sex. The repertoires were released in a freely available public database meant as a resource for research on the immune response to SARS-CoV-2. The dataset comprised deeply sampled blood TCRbeta repertoires from subjects exposed to, actively infected with, or recovered from COVID-19. Where HLA class I and class II types were available, the types were taken from metadata supplied by the sample provider, not from assay-based typing. The collaborator samples originated in the United States, Italy and Spain and spanned the acute and convalescent phases of COVID-19. The prospective study material was composed of cDNA or gDNA derived from T cells, B-cell-depleted T cells, or PBMCs. Samples came from the ongoing ImmuneRACE study (first 160 participants) plus 1,254 subjects from 6 global collaborators. The full study reports these points: Clinical and demographic metadata were provided uncurated, with the amount varying by source and participant.

This clone was seen a handful of times. What antigen it recognizes has not been identified. No base qualities exist here, and no much larger clone lies one base off it. The immunoSEQ Assay, a bias-controlled multiplex PCR, was used to amplify TCRbeta CDR3 regions from genomic DNA. The study's own analysis went as follows. The number of nucleated cells in each sample was estimated from the amplification of reference gene primers within the assay. Sequence reads were collapsed and filtered to measure the absolute abundance of every unique TCRbeta CDR3 rearrangement. For each sample, productive Simpson clonality was calculated as the square root of Simpson's diversity index over productive rearrangements. TCRdb took this table from immuneACCESS and kept in-frame rearrangements with V and J called. Such tables lack part of the clones; where checked against another copy, unresolved V genes explain under half of the gap, and the rest is unexplained. Clone size and the V and J calls come from that table; the DNA yielded D and trimming. The sample includes approximately 190,000 clones, with approximately 86% observed a single time. The ten largest clonotypes hold roughly 25% of the sample.

Participants in the prospective study were aged roughly 18 to 89 years, lived in about two dozen United States geographic areas, and enrolled through a virtual design. In the prospective study, cohorts were assigned on the basis of participant-reported clinical history obtained from a screening survey and a study questionnaire. Mobile phlebotomists in the prospective study collected whole blood, serum and a nasopharyngeal or oropharyngeal swab from every participant. Additional blood draws and questionnaires over an approximately two-month period could optionally be provided by prospective study participants. Before DNA extraction, prospective study blood samples were shipped either frozen or at room temperature. Trimming takes 2 bases from V and 1 base from J, and the germline ends sit 11 bases apart. CDR3 length: 15 amino acids, cysteine to phenylalanine. Only the CDR3 part of the read is kept: 45 bases, read in frame from the first base. The germline V gene encodes CDR1 SEHNR and CDR2 FQNEAQ (reference sequence).

The rearrangement combines TRBV7-9 with TRBJ2-5; the D gene is perhaps TRBD2, on 7 matching bases. The TCR sequence derives from a woman aged 40-49 years in a cohort exposed to, infected with or recovered from COVID-19 (not recorded which). The sample taken for sequencing was PBMCs or T cells enriched from blood (not recorded which). The nucleotide sequence reads TGTGCCAGCAGCTTAACGGGGGGCCCCCAAGAGACCCAGTACTTC. Its coded protein is CASSLTGGPQETQYF.